This TCR beta chain was sequenced in a study of siplizumab effects on memory and regulatory T cells. With respect to this clone: The target antigen is unknown.

Study-wide results and limits: There appeared to be greater diversity in naive T cells than in memory cells, and naive T cells seemed major contributors to the alloresponse.

From germline, CDR1 is SGHRS and CDR2 YFSETQ. The CDR3 extends over 16 amino acids. Trimming removed 3 bases from V and 5 bases from J; junction bases left unmatched: 10. Sequencing was performed with immunoSEQ multiplex PCR; in TCRdb, only in-frame clones are kept and a portion is missing. Of 57,000 or so clones listed, more than 85% are singletons. The V gene is TRBV5-1, the J gene TRBJ2-2; 7 bases agree with TRBD2. The clonotype was recovered from a human donor in good health. The source material was CD8+ T cells sorted from blood. The CDR3 sequence is CASSSLAGAGTGELFF. The CDR3 coding sequence is TGCGCCAGCAGCTCCCTGGCGGGAGCGGGGACCGGGGAGCTGTTTTTT.